This TCR beta chain was identified in a study of cytomegalovirus exposure and HLA in healthy donors. Study-wide results and limits: CMV serostatus was the only immune exposure information that was available. Certain indistinguishable V segments, among them TRBV6-2 and TRBV6-3, were excluded.

Losses at the gene ends were 6 bases for V and 5 bases for J; bases not matched to a gene: 13. The CDR3 extends over 15 amino acids. The germline gives CDR1 SGHAT, CDR2 FQNNGV. A remark on this clone: Antigen unknown.

Primers: 60 Vbeta forward and 13 Jbeta reverse. TCRdb keeps only in-frame clones here, not all; method: immunoSEQ multiplex PCR. The table includes about 200,000 clones, about 81% detected once. Sequenced sample: PBMCs. The TCR originated in a woman between 45 and 60 years old in good health and CMV-seropositive. The V call is TRBV11-2, the J call TRBJ2-7; 7 nucleotides match TRBD1. In nucleotides, the CDR3 is TGTGCCAGCAGTCCGTTACAGGGGAAAGGTGACGAGCAGTACTTC. Encoded protein: CASSPLQGKGDEQYF.